This T cell receptor (beta chain) was profiled in a study of shared clonotypes between healthy human individuals. In germline, CDR1 is GTSNPN, CDR2 SVGIG (reference sequence). There are 15 residues in the CDR3. With 0 bases removed from V and 5 bases from J, the gap between germline ends came to 13 bases. Libraries were prepared by immunoSEQ multiplex PCR; TCRdb keeps only in-frame clonotypes and omits some of them. The sample has 490,000 or so clones; 79% are singletons. The V and J genes are TRBV30 and TRBJ1-4, with unresolved D. The source is a woman in her forties in good health. Some clones in this sample may be carry-over from other donors' samples. The sequenced sample consisted of PBMCs. CDR3 protein: CAWSVLGNWNEKLFF. The CDR3 nucleotides read TGTGCCTGGAGTGTACTTGGGAATTGGAATGAAAAACTGTTTTTT.